Detailed here is one T cell receptor (beta chain). No cognate antigen has been identified for it. No base qualities exist here, and no much larger clone lies one base off it. Genomic DNA was isolated from the sorted cells so that the TCRbeta CDR3 region could be sequenced. The immunoSEQ Assay was used for sequencing of TCRbeta CDR3 regions. TCRdb re-hosts the immuneACCESS table, in-frame sequences only. Its copies lack some clones; in the studies checked, an unresolved V gene accounts for under half of them, and the cause for the rest is not known. Recorded for this sample are nearly 50,000 clones; about 81% of them occurred a single time. Around 7.1% of the sample is in the top ten clones. The sample originates from a study of OX40 agonist ivuxolimab in advanced cancers. Regarding the study in general: Ivuxolimab, which targeted the costimulatory receptor OX40 (CD134), was an agonistic, fully human IgG2 monoclonal antibody. Intravenous ivuxolimab was administered to patients every 2 weeks at six dose levels: 0.01, 0.1, 0.3, 1.5, 3 and 10 mg/kg. Of the approximately 50 dose-escalation patients, hepatocellular carcinoma was present in roughly 19, melanoma in around 15, renal cell carcinoma in 9 and head and neck cancer in 9. In the dose-escalation cohort, around 80% of patients were male, and the mean age was approximately 60 years with a range of about 20 to 80. Prior anti-PD-1, anti-PD-L1 or anti-CTLA-4 therapy was permitted, and checkpoint inhibitors had been received by around 39% of dose-escalation patients. Partial responses were achieved by three dose-escalation patients, of whom one had hepatocellular carcinoma and two had cutaneous melanoma. The purpose of peripheral TCRbeta sequencing was to test whether ivuxolimab changed TCR sequence diversity and led to clonal T-cell expansion. The paper describes the monotherapy dose-escalation part (N of about 57 patients) of the phase I trial of ivuxolimab.

Trimming removed 1 base from V and 7 bases from J; the gene matches leave 5 bases unexplained. Counted from cysteine to phenylalanine, this CDR3 has 15 amino acids. Just the 45-base CDR3 DNA is kept, in frame starting at base 1. From the germline V gene (reference sequence), CDR1 is SSHAT and CDR2 is FNYEAQ. The trial excluded patients who had a history of autoimmune disease or were on systemic immunosuppression. In every dose cohort, peripheral blood was drawn for TCR sequencing at baseline, cycle 4 day 1, and cycle 7 day 1. The samples were drawn from a first-in-human, open-label, multicenter phase I dose-escalation trial of ivuxolimab. Adults with locally advanced or metastatic head and neck squamous cell, hepatocellular, melanoma or renal cell carcinoma were enrolled in the trial. Before TCR sequencing, CD4+ and CD8+ T cells were separately sorted from peripheral blood. Beyond this particular receptor, the publication reports: Partial responders in the 0.1-3.0 mg/kg groups had among the lowest normalized peripheral clonal expansion, especially among CD8+ T cells. At doses of 0.1 to 3.0 mg/kg, clonal expansion of both CD4+ and CD8+ blood T cells was observed from baseline to week 6. After ivuxolimab, expanded clones were on average more numerous among CD8+ T cells than among CD4+ T cells. The antigen specificity of the clonally expanded peripheral T cells was not determined. Low levels of normalized T-cell clonal expansion were also seen in some patients who did not respond.

The chain is made from TRBV7-7 and TRBJ2-1, and 9 junctional nucleotides match TRBD2. The specimen was CD4+ or CD8+ T cells sorted from blood, collected in a trial of the OX40 agonist ivuxolimab. The source is an adult with an advanced solid tumor such as melanoma, head and neck, liver or kidney cancer. The CDR3 region has the sequence CASSLGVAGVNEQFF. The bases are TGTGCCAGCAGCTTAGGGGTAGCGGGAGTTAATGAGCAGTTCTTC. With the portions outside the CDR3 filled from the reference TRBV7-7 and TRBJ2-1 genes, the complete variable region becomes GAGVSQSPRYKVTKRGQDVTLRCDPISSHATLYWYQQALGQGPEFLTYFNYEAQPDKSGLPSDRFSAERPEGSISTLTIQRTEQRDSAMYRCASSLGVAGVNEQFFGPGTRLTVL.